This T cell receptor (beta chain) is drawn from a study of PD-1 blockade in classical Hodgkin lymphoma (dated by TCRdb to 2018 to 2020). Background for the entire study: Nivolumab dosing was 3 mg/kg intravenously every 2 weeks, continuing until either disease progression or unacceptable toxicity. To define a peripheral blood immune signature of response to PD-1 blockade in classical Hodgkin lymphoma, the study combined TCR beta sequencing with CyTOF. The study at large found these results: By C4D1, a significant rise was seen in CD4+ TCR diversity but not in CD8+ TCR diversity (p=0.0027 vs p=0.16), and the rise was most apparent among complete responders (p=0.02). Only a single clinical trial cohort was studied, and what caused the repertoire differences, possibly disease activity or prior therapy, remained undefined. Baseline TCR diversity was reported as lower in newly diagnosed patients than in healthy donors, and lower still in relapsed/refractory patients. Lower diversity was observed in patients in whom nivolumab was started less than 1 year after ASCT, and these patients were excluded from later analyses so that confounding by immune reconstitution would be avoided. Baseline diversity similar to that of newly diagnosed patients was observed in trial patients achieving complete response, whereas significantly lower diversity was observed in partial responders and progressors.

What this sample's time point label stands for: cycle 4 day 1 (C4D1), after 5 to 7 weeks of nivolumab. Every trial patient had relapsed after autologous stem cell transplantation, and cohorts A, B and C differed in prior brentuximab vedotin exposure. CD4+ T cells were purified from thawed PBMCs by magnetic negative selection with a Miltenyi CD4+ T cell isolation kit. A total of about 51 patients with relapsed/refractory classical Hodgkin lymphoma made up the trial cohort, and each patient's best overall response was complete response, partial response or progressive disease. Trial patients were treated with single-agent nivolumab in the multi-cohort phase II CheckMate 205 trial. An independent review committee assessed best overall response using the 2007 International Working Group response criteria. Trial PBMCs were collected just before the start of nivolumab (C1D1) and during therapy at cycle 2 day 1 and cycle 4 day 1. Peripheral blood was collected in 8 mL Vacutainer Cell Preparation Tubes, from which PBMCs were isolated by centrifugation and then cryopreserved. Purified CD4+ and CD8+ fractions were generated only in cases for which an additional PBMC sample was available. Magnetically labelled cells were depleted on LS columns in a quadroMACS separator, and the flow-through was collected as the purified fraction.

Reading from cysteine to phenylalanine, the CDR3 counts 18 amino acids. Only CDR3 DNA remains: 54 bases, in frame from the first base. In the germline V gene, CDR1 corresponds to SGHVS and CDR2 to FQNEAQ. V has 2 bases trimmed and J has 5 bases trimmed; junction bases matching no gene number 13. Genomic DNA was isolated using the Qiagen DNeasy kit from unsorted PBMCs as well as from negatively selected CD4+ and CD8+ fractions. TCR beta CDR3 regions were subjected to amplification by immunoSEQ multiplex PCR with primers that anneal to V and J segments. A synthetic immune receptor repertoire was used to minimize amplification bias, and any residual bias was removed computationally once sequencing was done. The study's own analysis went as follows. Custom Python scripts were used to quantify repertoire diversity as the Shannon entropy index. The unsorted, CD4+ and CD8+ repertoires were each analyzed separately, with the exception of combined analyses, where CD4+ and CD8+ sequences were merged in silico. Clonal expansion was defined as a frequency increase of at least 2-fold after treatment compared with C1D1, and clones undetected at baseline were assigned a pseudocount of 0.5. Clones with 0 or 1 copy at C1D1 were classified as singleton clones, and clones with 2 or more copies were classified as non-singleton clones. Clones expanded in unsorted samples were annotated as CD4+, CD8+ or unknown by matching protein sequences in sorted samples from the same patient. Wilcoxon tests on paired samples were used to test diversity changes from C1D1 to C4D1. Imported from immuneACCESS, the table was reduced by TCRdb to in-frame sequences with V and J called. These copies leave out some clones; in studies compared against another copy, an unresolved V gene accounts for under half, and the cause of the remainder is not known. That table is the source of V, J and clone size, and D and trimming were worked out from the DNA. This sample lists some 17,000 clones; around 79% were detected once. More than 2% of the sample is in the top ten clones.

With regard to this clone: Its antigen remains unidentified. Per-base quality was not reported, and no clone a single base away is much larger than it.

The chain is made from TRBV7-8 and TRBJ1-4, with 8 middle bases fitting TRBD1. This receptor was identified in a human donor with classical Hodgkin lymphoma. This specimen was CD4+ T cells from blood, taken before the fourth cycle of nivolumab. CDR3 loop: CASSLPGQAGGRNEKLFF. The bases read TGTGCCAGCAGCTTACCGGGACAGGCCGGGGGAAGGAATGAAAAACTGTTTTTT.